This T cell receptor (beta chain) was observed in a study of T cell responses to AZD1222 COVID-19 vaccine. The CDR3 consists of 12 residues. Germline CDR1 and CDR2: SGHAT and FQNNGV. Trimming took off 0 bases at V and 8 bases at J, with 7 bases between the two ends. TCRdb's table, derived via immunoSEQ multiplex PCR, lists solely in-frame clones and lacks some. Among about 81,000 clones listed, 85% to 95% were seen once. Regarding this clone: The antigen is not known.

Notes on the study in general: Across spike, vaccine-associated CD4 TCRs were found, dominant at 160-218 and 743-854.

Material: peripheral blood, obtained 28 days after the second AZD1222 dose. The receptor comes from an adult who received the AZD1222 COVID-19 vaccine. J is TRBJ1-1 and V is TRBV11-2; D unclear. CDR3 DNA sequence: TGTGCCAGCAGCTTAGATCAAGGAGAAGCTTTCTTT. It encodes CASSLDQGEAFF.